Listed below are T cell receptor beta chains from one sample, sequenced in a study of T cell responses to AZD1222 COVID-19 vaccine. TCRdb keeps only in-frame clones here, not all; method: immunoSEQ multiplex PCR. The sample lists about 94,000 clones; around 85% were seen once. This specimen was peripheral blood, taken 28 days after the second AZD1222 dose. These receptor sequences come from an adult who received the AZD1222 COVID-19 vaccine. CDR3s include the opening cysteine and the closing phenylalanine or tryptophan. Each record gives: J gene, V gene, clone size, D gene, CDR3 DNA, CDR3 protein. A D gene is named only where the DNA matches it firmly. Size is omitted from some rows. Given values are once, few, many or a class for expanded clones.

>TRBJ2-2|TRBV10-1|once|.
TGCGCCAGCAGTGAGGGGCTCACCGGGGAGCTGTTTTTT
CASSEGLTGELFF
>TRBJ2-2|TRBV5-1|.|.
TGCGCCAGCAGCTTGTCCCTTCTTAACACCGGGGAGCTGTTTTTT
CASSLSLLNTGELFF
>TRBJ1-4|TRBV19|.|TRBD1
TGTGCCAGTAGTGTTCCAACAGGGGGAGTGGGTGAAAAACTGTTTTTT
CASSVPTGGVGEKLFF
>TRBJ1-1|TRBV30|.|.
TGTGCCTCCCAGGGTCTAGGGAGGAACACTGAAGCTTTCTTT
CASQGLGRNTEAFF
>TRBJ2-7|TRBV6-5|few|.
TGTGCCAGCAGTTACGGCGACAGGTTGACCTACGAGCAGTACTTC
CASSYGDRLTYEQYF
>TRBJ2-4|TRBV3-1/TRBV3-2|.|.
TGTGCCAGCAGCCAAGGCGGGTTGTCCAAAAACATTCAGTACTTC
CASSQGGLSKNIQYF
>TRBJ2-7|TRBV5-6|.|.
TGTGCCAGCAGCGTAGACAGACCCGATACCTACGAGCAGTACTTC
CASSVDRPDTYEQYF
>TRBJ1-5|TRBV6-6|.|TRBD1
TGTGCCAGCAGCCGAACAGGGGGCTTCAATCAGCCCCAGCATTTT
CASSRTGGFNQPQHF
>TRBJ2-1|TRBV7-3|.|.
TGTGCCAGCAGCTTAGCTGTAGACTCATGGCCTAGGGATGAGCAGTTCTTC
CASSLAVDSWPRDEQFF
>TRBJ2-1|TRBV6-2/TRBV6-3|.|TRBD2
TGTGCCAGCAGTTACTTGGCTGGGAAAAGCGGGAGGGCCATCAATGAGCAGTTCTTC
CASSYLAGKSGRAINEQFF
>TRBJ1-6|TRBV7-3|once|.
TGTGCCAGCAGCGCCGGGAGGCAAAATTCACCCCTCCACTTT
CASSAGRQNSPLHF
>TRBJ2-1|TRBV3-1/TRBV3-2|once|.
TGTGCCAGCAGCCAAGTCTACAATGAGCAGTTCTTC
CASSQVYNEQFF
>TRBJ1-4|TRBV18|.|TRBD1
TGTGCCAGCTCACGTCCTGGACAGGGGGCATTTGAAAAACTGTTTTTT
CASSRPGQGAFEKLFF
>TRBJ1-1|TRBV7-2|.|.
TGTGCCAGCAGGCGGACTGAAGCTTTCTTT
CASRRTEAFF
>TRBJ1-1|TRBV5-8|few|TRBD1
TGTGCCAGCAGCTTAGAACGGGACAGGGTCCTGAACACTGAAGCTTTCTTT
CASSLERDRVLNTEAFF
>TRBJ1-6|TRBV6-5|.|.
TGTGCCAGCAGTCGACAGGCGGATAATTCACCCCTCCACTTT
CASSRQADNSPLHF
>TRBJ2-1|TRBV3-1/TRBV3-2|.|.
TGTGCCAGCAGCTTTGGACTCAATGAGCAGTTCTTC
CASSFGLNEQFF
>TRBJ2-7|TRBV7-3|once|.
TGTGCCAGCAGCTTTGCCCAGGGCTACGAGCAGTACTTC
CASSFAQGYEQYF
>TRBJ1-1|TRBV4-3|.|.
TGCGCCAGCAGCCCACCCCCCGCCGGGGTAATGAACACTGAAGCTTTCTTT
CASSPPPAGVMNTEAFF
>TRBJ2-6|TRBV18|.|.
TGTGCCAGCTCCAAGAGCTCTGGGGCCAACGTCCTGACTTTC
CASSKSSGANVLTF
>TRBJ1-4|TRBV3-1/TRBV3-2|once|.
TGTGCCAGCAGCTTCCCAGGTGGTGCCCAGGAAAAACTGTTTTTT
CASSFPGGAQEKLFF
>TRBJ1-4|TRBV4-1|.|TRBD1
TGCGCCAGCAGCCCCGGGACAGGGGAAGAAAAACTGTTTTTT
CASSPGTGEEKLFF
>TRBJ1-5|TRBV10-3|.|TRBD1
TGTGCCATCAGTGAGTCGAGGGGACAGGGGGGCAATCAGCCCCAGCATTTT
CAISESRGQGGNQPQHF
>TRBJ2-5|TRBV7-3|.|.
TGTGCCAGCAGCCCCGGGGCCGAAGAGACCCAGTACTTC
CASSPGAEETQYF
>TRBJ1-2|TRBV7-2|few|TRBD1
TGTGCCAGCAGCTTAGGCCCCGGGACAGGTGTTAGGGATGGCTACACCTTC
CASSLGPGTGVRDGYTF
>TRBJ1-2|TRBV5-5|.|TRBD1
TGTGCCAGCAGCTTGCAGCCGGGACAGGTACATGGCTACACCTTC
CASSLQPGQVHGYTF
>TRBJ2-1|TRBV10-1|few|.
TGCGCCAGCAGTGATACTAGAGCTAAAACCTACAATGAGCAGTTCTTC
CASSDTRAKTYNEQFF
>TRBJ2-1|TRBV2|.|.
TGTGCCAGCTGGCGCTCCTACAATGAGCAGTTCTTC
CASWRSYNEQFF
>TRBJ2-5|TRBV15|.|TRBD2
TGTGCCACCAGCCGAACTAGCGGGCGCCACCAAGAGACCCAGTACTTC
CATSRTSGRHQETQYF
>TRBJ2-5|TRBV5-1|.|TRBD1
TGCGCCAGCAGCTTCGGGACGGGACAGCAAGAGACCCAGTACTTC
CASSFGTGQQETQYF
>TRBJ2-1|TRBV7-3|.|.
TGTGCCAGCAGCCCCGGTCCTAGCTCCTACAATGAGCAGTTCTTC
CASSPGPSSYNEQFF
>TRBJ2-5|TRBV5-8|.|TRBD2
TGTGCCAGCACCTTGACTAGCGGGATGAGTATAGGAGAGACCCAGTACTTC
CASTLTSGMSIGETQYF
>TRBJ2-1|TRBV7-3|.|TRBD2
TGTGCCAGCAGCTTAGCTAGCGGAACCTACAATGAGCAGTTCTTC
CASSLASGTYNEQFF